Presented here are 5 T cell receptor beta chains from one specimen sequenced in a study of cytotoxic CD8 clonotypes in ibrutinib-treated CLL. TCRdb's copy holds only in-frame clones and misses some; the assay was immunoSEQ multiplex PCR. The table shows under 200,000 clones, with about four fifths occurring only once. The sequencing here drew on PBMCs, taken after 24 months of ibrutinib treatment. Receptor source: a human donor with chronic lymphocytic leukemia.

This chain uses TRBV19 with TRBJ1-1, with 8 bases identical to TRBD1. Germline V CDR1 and CDR2: LNHDA, SQIVND (reference sequence). The V gene end was trimmed by 5 bases and the J gene end by 5 bases; junction bases not matched to a gene: 7. This CDR3 has 14 amino acids. CDR3 amino acids: CASSDRGLPTEAFF. For the CDR3, the DNA is TGTGCCAGTAGTGACAGGGGATTACCAACTGAAGCTTTCTTT.

The chain is built from TRBV21-1 and TRBJ1-4; TRBD1, the D gene given by the table, was not confirmed from the DNA. TRBV21-1 is a pseudogene locus. The CDR3 sequence is 14 residues long. The CDR3 protein is CASSKRGTGEKLFF. The CDR3 region has the DNA TGTGCCAGCAGCAAAAGAGGGACAGGTGAAAAACTGTTTTTT.

The gene calls are TRBV5-6 and TRBJ1-3; tentative D call: TRBD1 (5 bases). This CDR3 comprises 15 residues. V shed 4 bases and J shed 3 bases, with 14 bases lying between them. Germline values: CDR1 SGHDT, CDR2 YYEEEE. The CDR3, as DNA: TGTGCCAGCAGCCTATCCGGGACGGATGGAAACACCATATATTTT. Translated: CASSLSGTDGNTIYF. The whole variable domain, filled in from reference TRBV5-6 and TRBJ1-3, reads DAGVTQSPTHLIKTRGQQVTLRCSPKSGHDTVSWYQQALGQGPQFIFQYYEEEERQRGNFPDRFSGHQFPNYSSELNVNALLLGDSALYLCASSLSGTDGNTIYFGEGSWLTVV.

The CDR3 DNA sequence: TGTGCCAGCAGCCCCTATCAGCCCCAGCATTTT. As protein: CASSPYQPQHF. The rearrangement joins TRBV11-2 to TRBJ1-5; D is unresolved. Trimming took 5 bases from V and 5 from J, leaving 4 bases between them. This CDR3 comprises 11 residues. Germline values: CDR1 SGHAT, CDR2 FQNNGV.

The V gene is TRBV9, the J gene TRBJ2-7, with 8 bases that match TRBD2. Germline values: CDR1 SGDLS, CDR2 YYNGEE. The CDR3 length is 15 residues. V shed 4 bases, J shed 2 bases, and the junction held 8 bases outside the gene matches. DNA for the CDR3: TGTGCCAGCAGCACTCAAACTAGCGGCCCCTACGAGCAGTACTTC. Translated: CASSTQTSGPYEQYF.